This T cell receptor (beta chain) was obtained from a study of response to subunit inactivated influenza vaccine. General study findings and limits: Each seasonal influenza vaccination recruits few new T cells, the authors suggested.

This clonotype was counted between two and nine times. The target antigen is unknown. TCRdb ran MiXCR on the RT-PCR reads and lists one entry per CDR3 protein. This table has 450,000 to 500,000 distinct CDR3 sequences, roughly 11% appearing once. This CDR3 is 12 amino acids long. In germline, CDR1 is SNHLY, CDR2 FYNNEI. V was clipped by 7 bases and J by 5 bases, with 6 bases between them. The rearrangement links TRBV2 to TRBJ2-6; D ambiguous. This material consisted of PBMCs from blood, taken about 40 days after vaccination. The clonotype was recovered from a man aged 45-65 years who received an inactivated influenza vaccine. The CDR3 here is CASTVRANVLTF. The DNA of the CDR3 is TGTGCCAGCACCGTCCGGGCCAACGTCCTGACTTTC.